Shown below are 30 T cell receptor beta chains from a single sample sequenced in a study of cytomegalovirus exposure and HLA in healthy donors. The PCR used 60 Vbeta and 13 Jbeta primers. Measured with immunoSEQ multiplex PCR; TCRdb has only the in-frame clones, and not every one. The table has around 99,000 clones, 70% to 80% seen once. Sequenced sample: PBMCs. All receptors derive from a man in his forties in good health and CMV-seronegative.

CDR3 sequence (DNA): TGTGCCAGAAGGTCTACGTCCCTAACCGGGGAGCTGTTTTTT. Encoded protein: CARRSTSLTGELFF. The chain carries TRBV5-3 and TRBJ2-2; no definite D call. TRBV5-3 is an ORF for which the function is uncertain. This CDR3 is built from 14 residues. Trimming removed 5 bases from V and 5 bases from J, with 13 bases in between.

V and J are TRBV7-8 and TRBJ2-7; perhaps TRBD1 as D (6 bases). The CDR3 is 15 residues long. Per the germline V gene, CDR1 is SGHVS and CDR2 is FQNEAQ. Between the trimmed V and J ends, which lost 4 bases and 3 bases, there was a span of 16 bases. The CDR3 region is CASSSPGTIYYEQYF. CDR3 bases: TGTGCCAGCAGCTCCCCCGGGACAATCTACTACGAGCAGTACTTC.

The rearrangement links TRBV19 to TRBJ1-1, with D hard to call. V dropped 3 bases and J dropped 2 bases, with 7 bases sitting between them. CDR1 LNHDA and CDR2 SQIVND come from the germline V gene (reference sequence). The CDR3 is 13 residues long. The CDR3 nucleotides are TGTGCCAGTAGTATGAGAGATAACACTGAAGCTTTCTTT. This translates into CASSMRDNTEAFF.

This clone was counted a single time. This chain links TRBV5-1 with TRBJ2-7; TRBD1 matches at 8 bases. Looked up from germline, CDR1 is SGHRS and CDR2 is YFSETQ. Trimming took 3 bases from V and 6 from J; bases not matched to a gene: 11. The CDR3 is 15 amino acids. CDR3 nucleotides: TGCGCCAGCAGCTCTGGACAGGGTGATTTGACCGAGCAGTACTTC. Its protein is CASSSGQGDLTEQYF. Together with reference TRBV5-1 and TRBJ2-7, the CDR3 gives the full variable domain: KAGVTQTPRYLIKTRGQQVTLSCSPISGHRSVSWYQQTPGQGLQFLFEYFSETQRNKGNFPGRFSGRQFSNSRSEMNVSTLELGDSALYLCASSSGQGDLTEQYFGPGTRLTVT.

The J gene is TRBJ1-2, the V gene TRBV30, with D possibly matching TRBD1 (6 bases). V was shortened by 2 bases and J by 7 bases, with 14 bases between the two germline ends. Germline CDR1 and CDR2: GTSNPN and SVGIG (reference sequence). This CDR3 comprises 13 residues. The CDR3 loop reads CAWSTVYRAGYTF. The DNA of the CDR3 is TGTGCCTGGAGTACAGTTTACAGGGCTGGCTACACCTTC.

The chain carries TRBV30 and TRBJ1-5, with TRBD1 matching over 7 bases. CDR1 is GTSNPN and CDR2 is SVGIG in the germline V gene (reference sequence). The CDR3 length is 15 residues. V was clipped by 0 bases and J by 3 bases; unmatched bases: 5. The CDR3 DNA sequence: TGTGCCTGGAGTGTTCTAGGACAGGTCAATCAGCCCCAGCATTTT. Protein sequence: CAWSVLGQVNQPQHF. Using reference TRBV30 and TRBJ1-5 for the parts outside the CDR3, the full variable domain is SQTIHQWPATLVQPVGSPLSLECTVEGTSNPNLYWYRQAAGRGLQLLFYSVGIGQISSEVPQNLSASRPQDRQFILSSKKLLLSDSGFYLCAWSVLGQVNQPQHFGDGTRLSIL.

The DNA for the CDR3 is TGTGCCAGTGATACGGGGTATGACGGACCCCTCCACTTT. Translating it yields CASDTGYDGPLHF. The V call is TRBV19, the J call TRBJ1-6, with no clear D. The CDR3 spans 13 residues. In germline, CDR1 is LNHDA, CDR2 SQIVND (reference sequence). Trimming took 8 bases from V and 12 from J, leaving 17 bases between them.

This clone appeared a few times. The chain combines TRBV10-2 with TRBJ1-2; no reliable D call. This CDR3 is 15 amino acids long. V lost 0 bases and J lost 3, with 11 bases in between. The germline gives CDR1 WSHSY, CDR2 SAAADI. This chain's CDR3 is CASSESGEVYYGYTF. The CDR3 DNA is TGCGCCAGCAGTGAGTCCGGGGAGGTTTACTATGGCTACACCTTC.

The chain uses TRBV6-1 and TRBJ2-1; D is possibly TRBD2 (6 bases). Germline-derived CDR1 and CDR2 are MNHNS and SASEGT. Trimming removed 8 bases from V and 4 bases from J, with 15 bases in between. CDR3 length: 14 residues. CDR3 loop: CASGSGGPYNEQFF. The CDR3 DNA follows: TGTGCCAGCGGTAGCGGAGGGCCATACAATGAGCAGTTCTTC.

The genes are TRBV28 and TRBJ2-5; 9 nucleotides agree with TRBD1. CDR1 and CDR2 (germline): MDHEN, SYDVKM. V trimming: 2 bases; J trimming: 2 bases; junction bases outside the gene matches: 9. The CDR3 contains 17 residues. Here the CDR3 DNA reads TGTGCCAGCAGTTTAAGGCGCGGGACAGGGCTACAAGAGACCCAGTACTTC. Its protein product is CASSLRRGTGLQETQYF.

The gene calls are TRBV7-9 and TRBJ1-1, with TRBD1 identical over 10 bases. V trimming: 3 bases; J trimming: 2 bases; junction bases outside the gene matches: 3. Germline CDR1 is SEHNR and CDR2 is FQNEAQ (reference sequence). The CDR3 has 15 amino acids. The CDR3 sequence is CASSFWDRGNTEAFF. The CDR3 region has the DNA TGTGCCAGCAGCTTTTGGGACAGGGGTAACACTGAAGCTTTCTTT. The variable domain in full, with the rest retrieved from reference TRBV7-9 and TRBJ1-1, is DTGVSQNPRHKITKRGQNVTFRCDPISEHNRLYWYRQTLGQGPEFLTYFQNEAQLEKSRLLSDRFSAERPKGSFSTLEIQRTEQGDSAMYLCASSFWDRGNTEAFFGQGTRLTVV.

This chain connects TRBV4-1 to TRBJ2-7; 10 positions match TRBD2. Germline CDR1 MGHRA, CDR2 YSYEKL. V trimming: 4 bases; J trimming: 1 base; junction bases outside the gene matches: 10. The CDR3 contains 17 residues. The CDR3 protein is CASSLPGASGGSYEQYF. The CDR3 nucleotides are TGCGCCAGCAGCCTGCCGGGGGCTAGCGGGGGTTCCTACGAGCAGTACTTC.

The CDR3 loop is CATSRPLANSYEQYF. CDR3 nucleotide sequence: TGTGCCACCAGCAGACCCTTGGCCAACTCCTACGAGCAGTACTTC. The chain employs TRBV15 and TRBJ2-7; D remains ambiguous. The CDR3 covers 15 residues. V was cut by 2 bases and J by 0 bases, with 11 bases left in between. Per germline, CDR1 LNHNV and CDR2 YYDKDF (reference sequence).

This chain uses TRBV5-4 with TRBJ1-2; 8 bases agree with TRBD1. CDR1 and CDR2 (germline): SGHNT, YYREEE (reference sequence). This CDR3 spans 15 amino acids. Unmatched junction bases numbered 9, after V lost 4 bases and J lost 4 bases. In DNA, the CDR3 is TGTGCCAGCAGCCCTGGGACAGGAGGAACCTATGGCTACACCTTC. Its protein is CASSPGTGGTYGYTF.

Details on this clone: The sample contains more than one DNA sequence encoding this CDR3. The chain uses TRBV11-2 and TRBJ2-7; no clear D gene. Between the trimmed V and J ends, which lost 1 base and 2 bases, there was a span of 6 bases. Germline lookup yields CDR1 SGHAT and CDR2 FQNNGV. The CDR3 is made up of 13 amino acids. CDR3 region: CASSLGGTYEQYF. The CDR3 DNA follows: TGTGCCAGCAGCTTAGGTGGCACCTACGAGCAGTACTTC.

This clone occurred once. V gene TRBV30 combines with J gene TRBJ1-4; 7 bases are shared with TRBD1. Losses at the gene ends were 1 base for V and 8 bases for J; bases not matched to a gene: 7. This CDR3 region has 14 residues. Germline V gene lookup returns CDR1 GTSNPN and CDR2 SVGIG (reference sequence). The CDR3 protein is CAWSGRRGREKLFF. The CDR3 DNA reads TGTGCCTGGAGTGGTCGCAGGGGGAGGGAAAAACTGTTTTTT.

This clone was picked up a small number of times. The chain joins TRBV19 to TRBJ1-5, with 12 positions matching TRBD1. Germline lookup yields CDR1 LNHDA and CDR2 SQIVND (reference sequence). Trimming cost V 4 bases and J 7 bases; bases outside gene matches: 8. The length of the CDR3 is 16 residues. The DNA of the CDR3 is TGTGCCAGTAGTACCCCAGGGACAGGGGGCAGACAGCCCCAGCATTTT. Translated, it gives CASSTPGTGGRQPQHF.

This clone was found once. This rearrangement joins TRBV2 to TRBJ2-5; possible D gene TRBD1, 6 bases. V lost 7 bases and J lost 2, with 11 bases in between. Germline lookup yields CDR1 SNHLY and CDR2 FYNNEI. This CDR3 comprises 13 residues. The CDR3 spells CASKRTEQETQYF. For the CDR3, the DNA is TGTGCCAGCAAACGGACAGAGCAAGAGACCCAGTACTTC.

The chain employs TRBV30 and TRBJ2-7; tentatively, D is TRBD1 (7 bases). Germline V CDR1 and CDR2: GTSNPN, SVGIG (reference sequence). CDR3 length: 15 residues. V dropped 4 bases and J dropped 5 bases, with 21 bases sitting between them. The CDR3 nucleotides are TGTGCCTGGACCGGGGGTCAGACAGGGTGGGACGAGCAGTACTTC. This translates into CAWTGGQTGWDEQYF.

The rearrangement links TRBV7-2 to TRBJ1-2, with 11 bases aligning to TRBD1. There are 16 residues in the CDR3. CDR1 is SGHTA, CDR2 FQGNSA, per germline. Unmatched junction bases numbered 8, after V lost 4 bases and J lost 4 bases. CDR3 sequence reads: CASSSGQGARLYGYTF. CDR3 nucleotide sequence: TGTGCCAGCAGCTCAGGACAGGGGGCGCGTCTCTATGGCTACACCTTC.

DNA for the CDR3: TGTGCCAGCAACCCGGGACTAGCGGGATCCGAGCAGTACTTC. Translated, it gives CASNPGLAGSEQYF. The V gene is TRBV14, the J gene TRBJ2-7, with 13 nucleotides matching TRBD2. Germline values: CDR1 SGHDN, CDR2 FVKESK. V shed 7 bases, J shed 6 bases, and the junction held 6 bases outside the gene matches. This CDR3 contains 14 residues.

The chain couples TRBV29-1 to TRBJ2-1, with TRBD1 matching over 9 bases. Germline loops: CDR1 SQVTM, CDR2 ANQGSEA. With V trimmed by 0 bases and J by 1 base, 4 bases remained unmatched. The CDR3 extends over 16 amino acids. Here the CDR3 reads CSVEDQDRGSYNEQFF. The CDR3 bases are TGCAGCGTTGAAGACCAGGACAGGGGTTCCTACAATGAGCAGTTCTTC.

The chain employs TRBV6-6 and TRBJ2-1, with 9 bases matching TRBD2. The CDR3 spans 15 residues. Germline loops: CDR1 MNHNY, CDR2 SVGAGI (reference sequence). Unmatched junction bases numbered 9, after V lost 5 bases and J lost 7 bases. The CDR3 DNA follows: TGTGCCAGCAGTGATCCGGGACTAGCAGTAAATGAGCAGTTCTTC. Protein product: CASSDPGLAVNEQFF.

CDR3 sequence: CASSSLRYEQYF. The CDR3 DNA is TGTGCCAGCAGCTCCCTCCGCTACGAGCAGTACTTC. The chain employs TRBV11-2 and TRBJ2-7; D gene ambiguous. Per the germline V gene, CDR1 is SGHAT and CDR2 is FQNNGV. The CDR3 has 12 amino acids. Between the trimmed V and J ends, which lost 4 bases and 3 bases, there was a span of 7 bases.

This chain uses TRBV5-1 with TRBJ2-7, with D unclear. The germline V gene encodes CDR1 SGHRS and CDR2 YFSETQ. V was cut by 0 bases and J by 0 bases, with 13 bases left in between. This CDR3 has 16 amino acids. The CDR3 here is CASSLGLGQPSYEQYF. For the CDR3, the DNA is TGCGCCAGCAGCTTGGGTCTAGGTCAGCCCTCCTACGAGCAGTACTTC.

This chain joins TRBV6-5 and TRBJ1-1, with D tentatively TRBD1 (6 bases). V was shortened by 6 bases and J by 0 bases, with 14 bases between the two germline ends. CDR1 is MNHEY, CDR2 SVGAGI, per germline. The CDR3 loop spans 15 amino acids. The CDR3 sequence: CASRRGGGMNTEAFF. DNA of the CDR3: TGTGCCAGCAGGAGGGGGGGAGGCATGAACACTGAAGCTTTCTTT.

The chain has TRBV7-6 and TRBJ2-7; D is possibly TRBD1 (6 bases). Germline CDR1 SGHVS, CDR2 FNYEAQ. Trimming shortened V by 4 bases and J by 7 bases, and 26 bases separated the two germline ends. The CDR3 has 17 residues. This CDR3 reads CASSSRGRGNPHREQYF. CDR3 nucleotide sequence: TGTGCCAGCAGCTCTCGCGGCAGGGGCAATCCCCATCGAGAGCAGTACTTC.

The rearrangement links TRBV5-1 to TRBJ1-6, with 9 positions matching TRBD1. V lost 0 bases, J lost 6 bases, and 4 bases stayed unmatched. The CDR3 extends over 16 amino acids. Germline lookup yields CDR1 SGHRS and CDR2 YFSETQ. CDR3 DNA: TGCGCCAGCAGCTTGGAGACAGGGGGACCTAATTCACCCCTCCACTTT. Amino acid sequence: CASSLETGGPNSPLHF. The full variable domain, its missing parts supplied by reference TRBV5-1 and TRBJ1-6, is KAGVTQTPRYLIKTRGQQVTLSCSPISGHRSVSWYQQTPGQGLQFLFEYFSETQRNKGNFPGRFSGRQFSNSRSEMNVSTLELGDSALYLCASSLETGGPNSPLHFGNGTRLTVT.

Concerning this clone itself: The sample contains more than one DNA sequence encoding this CDR3. The chain employs TRBV7-9 and TRBJ2-5; possible D gene TRBD2, 6 bases. The CDR3 covers 13 residues. V lost 0 bases, J lost 4 bases, and 6 bases lay in between. CDR1 and CDR2 from the germline V gene are SEHNR and FQNEAQ (reference sequence). The CDR3: CASSLAGGETQYF. CDR3 nucleotide sequence: TGTGCCAGCAGCTTAGCGGGGGGAGAGACCCAGTACTTC.

This clone was recorded once. This chain uses TRBV5-1 with TRBJ2-1; no firm D call. V was clipped by 5 bases and J by 0 bases, with 12 bases between them. The length of the CDR3 is 15 residues. The germline V gene encodes CDR1 SGHRS and CDR2 YFSETQ. The CDR3 DNA is TGCGCCAGCAGAATCGTCCCCAGCTCCTACAATGAGCAGTTCTTC. This encodes CASRIVPSSYNEQFF.